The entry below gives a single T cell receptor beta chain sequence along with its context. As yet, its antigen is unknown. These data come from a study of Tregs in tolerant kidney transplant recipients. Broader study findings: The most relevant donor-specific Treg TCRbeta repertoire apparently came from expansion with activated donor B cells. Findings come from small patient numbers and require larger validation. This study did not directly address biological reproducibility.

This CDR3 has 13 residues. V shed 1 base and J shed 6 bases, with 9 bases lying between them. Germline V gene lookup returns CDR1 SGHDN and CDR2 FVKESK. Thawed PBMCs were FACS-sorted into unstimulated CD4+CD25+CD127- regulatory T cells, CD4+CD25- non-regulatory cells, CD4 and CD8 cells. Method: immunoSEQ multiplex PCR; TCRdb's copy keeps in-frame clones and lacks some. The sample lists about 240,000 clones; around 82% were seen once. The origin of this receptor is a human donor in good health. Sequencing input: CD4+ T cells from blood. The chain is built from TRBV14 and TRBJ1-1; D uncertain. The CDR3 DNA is TGTGCCAGCAGCCAAGTTGTCCGGTCTGAAGCTTTCTTT. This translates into CASSQVVRSEAFF. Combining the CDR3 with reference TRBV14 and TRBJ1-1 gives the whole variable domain EAGVTQFPSHSVIEKGQTVTLRCDPISGHDNLYWYRRVMGKEIKFLLHFVKESKQDESGMPNNRFLAERTGGTYSTLKVQPAELEDSGVYFCASSQVVRSEAFFGQGTRLTVV.